The following is a T cell receptor beta chain sequence with its context. This clone's antigen is unknown. The sample belongs to a study of cytomegalovirus exposure and HLA in healthy donors (dated by TCRdb to about 2017). Broadly, across the study: According to an earlier analysis of 587 of the donors, 200 million or so T cells yielded 117 million unique TCR beta sequences and less than 300 Gb of sequence data. Roughly 310 gigabases of sequencing data and around 87 million unique TCR sequences were included in an early release covering 500 to 750 HLA-typed donors. Of the roughly 390 genotyped donors, more than 75% were placed in the genetic ancestry cluster associated with self-reported Caucasian donors. The aim of the study was to test whether cataloging public T cell receptors could identify signatures of past pathogen exposure. The study profiled the T cell repertoires of hundreds of subjects by immunosequencing and related them to cytomegalovirus serostatus. In addition to the first cohort of around 670 subjects, a separate validation cohort of over 90 different subjects was used. To predict cytomegalovirus infection status, the study combined high-throughput TCR immunosequencing, statistical association of individual TCRs with disease status, and machine learning. A later analysis re-examined previously published TCR beta repertoires from 500 to 700 donors and added high-resolution HLA genotyping to investigate patterns of TCR occurrence. In the later analysis, no new phenotypic data were used to find candidate immune exposures; instead, reliance was placed on TCR beta sequences and their occurrence across donors. To decide whether each TCR beta V gene segment behaved as functional or pseudogenic, an earlier analysis of some 600 of the donors relied on high-throughput TCR beta sequencing. Donor age, sex, ethnicity and CMV serostatus were compiled together with the repertoire data. A later genetic analysis used genome-wide SNP genotypes for about 60% of the roughly 670 donors, treating that subset as a discovery cohort. All discovery cohort repertoires had been generated using a single sequencing platform. HLA typing covered class I and class II loci at four-digit resolution. Typing coverage varied by locus: 629-630 donors for A, B, C, DRB1 and DQB1; roughly 560 for DQA1; more than 600 for DPA1; approximately 490 for DPB1. Roughly 5 DR-DQ haplotypes were handled as single units for association and clustering, since linkage in the cohort was strong. Among 300 to 500 genotyped donors of the cohort, an average of approximately 240,000 unique TCR beta nucleotide sequences was sequenced per donor, of which about 18% were non-productive. Beyond this particular receptor, the publication reports: This cohort had only TCR beta chains sequenced, and the lack of alpha or paired-chain data limited which features could be detected. The study gave a list of about 160 TCR beta chains associated with cytomegalovirus. In a later analysis, HLA-associated TCR beta chains showed more clonal expansion and lower generation probabilities than non-associated chains that were equally common. Assigning TCR associations to individual alleles was difficult when HLA alleles, especially DR and DQ, strongly co-occurred. A later analysis found that most CMV-associated TCR beta chains appeared HLA-restricted, with HLA associations seemingly driven largely by CMV exposure. Roughly 17 rarely observed V segments, including chromosome 9 orphons, were excluded from the earlier analysis of approximately 500 of the donors because counts were too low. In a later analysis, several top co-occurrence clusters were reported to appear linked to parvovirus B19, influenza, CMV and Epstein-Barr virus. In vitro tests confirmed that a few of the cytomegalovirus-associated TCR beta chains recognize cytomegalovirus antigens. Correlated functional status among segregating V segments might reflect linkage disequilibrium, but an unknown experimental factor could not be ruled out. In an earlier analysis of some 640 of the donors, most TCR beta V segments were observed in productive rearrangements about 90% or about 30% of the time, broadly matching IMGT annotations. Compared with the approximately 700-donor mean, donors in an Asian-associated ancestry cluster had fewer N-insertions in productive TCRs, according to a later genetic analysis. In a later analysis, some 17,000 TCR beta sequences were associated with specific HLA alleles at a false discovery rate of 0.05. CMV serostatus was the only immune exposure information available for the cohort. While some public TCRs were present in many individuals, most TCR sequences turned up only very rarely across donors. The authors suggested that the approach could potentially be extended to other disease states and immunological phenotypes. Sequencing depth was assumed to be roughly uniform across donors in the presence/absence analyses, though that assumption may not hold. An association between a missense DCLRE1C variant and V-gene and J-gene trimming of TCR beta chains was found in a later genetic analysis and replicated in an independent cohort. Because some donors lacked HLA typing at each locus, the association tests relied only on the typed subset. The 87-base-pair reads could not distinguish some IMGT-functional V segments, including TRBV6-2 and TRBV6-3, so those segments were excluded. A further reported finding was that TCR beta sequences accurately predicted the HLA-A and HLA-B alleles for most subjects in the first cohort. The sequencing pipeline was judged likely to have produced a cluster of highly shared sequence variants as a technical artifact. In a later analysis, the rate of TCR association differed among HLA loci, with DRB1 alleles having the most associated TCRs and HLA-C alleles having the fewest. Cytomegalovirus status was reported to be diagnosed by the classifier with high specificity and sensitivity in both the original and validation cohorts.

The receptor library was made with the immunoSEQ multiplex PCR assay. For the multiplex PCR, a mixture combining 60 forward primers for TCR Vbeta segments and 13 reverse primers for TCR Jbeta segments was used. A multiplex PCR assay on genomic DNA amplified the CDR3 region of rearranged TCR beta genes. The amplified TCR beta libraries were sequenced on the Illumina HiSeq System as 87-base-pair reads. In the paper's pipeline: Across the 500 to 850 repertoires, a later analysis counted 60 million to 90 million unique TCR beta chains, around 11 million of which were shared by at least two donors. Raw reads were error-corrected and collapsed into unique sequences by a nearest-neighbor algorithm in which closely related sequences were merged to remove PCR and sequencing errors. To assign V, D and J gene segments, CDR3 sequences were aligned to IMGT reference sequences. For a sequence to be retained, a match of at least six nucleotides was required to both a V gene segment and a J gene segment. A rearrangement counted as productive if the CDR3 had no stop codons and remained in frame with V and J, and every other rearrangement counted as non-productive. Following IMGT convention, CDR3 was defined as the stretch from the second conserved V-encoded cysteine to the conserved J-encoded phenylalanine. Sequences without an unambiguous match to a single V gene segment were excluded from the earlier analysis of approximately 600 of the donors. An earlier analysis of several hundred of the donors classified V segments as functional when productive rearrangements were above 56.7% and as segregating when the standard deviation between donors was above 5%. A statistical classification framework was developed to diagnose cytomegalovirus status using the catalog of TCR beta chain sequences. V and J gene assignment, in a later analysis, came from comparing TCR nucleotide sequences with IMGT/GENE-DB human TR gene sequences. In a later analysis, CDR3 sequences and most-parsimonious VDJ recombination scenarios were assigned using the TCRdist pipeline. In a later analysis, each TCR beta chain was defined by its CDR3 amino acid sequence together with its V-gene family, and reads lacking a unique V-gene family were excluded. As a way to deal with suspected cross-contamination and a sequencing artifact, a later analysis dropped 500 to 700 nucleotide sequences that were highly shared and had low generation probability. In a later analysis, a clonal expansion index was calculated for each public chain from normalized within-repertoire ranks of inferred template counts. In a later analysis, generation probabilities were computed using a VDJ recombination model fitted to out-of-frame rearrangements, and the results were checked against IGoR. Hypergeometric tests were used in a later analysis to score TCR-TCR, TCR-HLA and TCR-CMV co-occurrence, with a repertoire-size bias correction applied to the TCR pairs. To estimate false discovery rates, a later analysis permuted the HLA or CMV assignments 20 times. A later analysis grouped co-occurring TCRs with DBSCAN, adding TCRdist sequence similarity when clustering within HLA-allele-positive subsets. Co-occurrence clustering excluded repertoires with fewer than 30,000 or more than 120,000 public chains, plus five with anomalous nucleotide sharing. TCRdb mirrors the immuneACCESS table, restricted to in-frame sequences. Some clones are absent from its copies; in checked studies, under half trace to an unresolved V gene, and the reason for the others is unknown. V and J calls and clone size are those listed in that table; D and trimming were worked out from the DNA. In this sample's table one finds around 75,000 clones. Under 6.5% of the sample goes to the ten largest clones.

In total, roughly 670 healthy bone marrow donors made up the cohort. Cohort members were all nominally healthy when sampled, although unrecorded immune exposures were likely present. The donor was CMV seronegative and belonged to the group of roughly 330 seronegative cohort members. Each donor provided a peripheral blood sample, and peripheral blood mononuclear cells were used for TCR beta sequencing. The Qiagen DNeasy Blood Extraction Kit was used to extract genomic DNA from the blood cell samples. Per the germline V gene (reference sequence), MNHEY is the CDR1 and SMNVEV is the CDR2. Trimming takes 5 bases from V and 1 base from J, and the germline ends sit 15 bases apart. The CDR3 holds 15 amino acids from the cysteine to the phenylalanine. The DNA shown is the 45-base CDR3, in frame from base 1.

The source of this sequence is a man aged 40-50 years in good health and CMV-seronegative. Recombination joined TRBV27 with TRBJ2-7; the D gene cannot be named for sure. The specimen was PBMCs. CDR3 protein: CASSLYRQASYEQYF. In nucleotides, the sequence is TGTGCCAGCAGTCTATACAGACAAGCTTCCTACGAGCAGTACTTC.